This TCR beta chain was identified in a study of neurological immune-mediated disorders. The cDNA was synthesized by 5'RACE incorporating 10-nucleotide random UMIs. TCRdb ran MiXCR on the 5' RACE reads and lists one entry per CDR3 protein. This table has 55,000 to 70,000 distinct CDR3 sequences, around 5% appearing once. Findings and limits, study-wide: No CDR3 amino acid sequences were shared by expanded clones across subjects, suggesting private repertoires in all groups.

Concerning this clonotype itself: Its cognate antigen is unknown.

Germline CDR1 reads KGHSH; CDR2 reads LQKENI. CDR3 size: 16 residues. The germline V and J ends were trimmed by 3 bases and 8 bases, with 22 bases remaining between them. The chain is built from TRBV18 and TRBJ1-2; a possible D gene is TRBD1 (5 bases). The source material was PBMCs. The clonotype was recovered from a woman aged 45-65 years with multiple sclerosis. The CDR3 protein is CASSPVDMGVSRGYTF. For the CDR3, the DNA is TGTGCCAGCTCACCGGTCGACATGGGGGTTTCGCGCGGCTACACCTTC. The variable domain in full, completed from reference TRBV18 and TRBJ1-2, reads NAGVMQNPRHLVRRRGQEARLRCSPMKGHSHVYWYRQLPEEGLKFMVYLQKENIIDESGMPKERFSAEFPKEGPSILRIQQVVRGDSAAYFCASSPVDMGVSRGYTFGSGTRLTVV.